Listed here are 28 T cell receptor beta chains from one sample, sequenced in a study of vaccination and CD4 T cells after COVID-19. Treatment denoted: roughly 10-day PBMC culture with coronavirus spike peptide pools or control peptides (ViraFEST assay). CD4+ T cells that came from the unexposed donor were collected before the COVID-19 pandemic (2011-2018). No antigen has been assigned to these receptors. Oncomine TCR Beta short-read sequencing was applied to DNA from cultured CD4+ T cells. TCRdb reprocessed the PCR reads with MiXCR, giving one entry per CDR3 protein. The table has over 7,000 distinct CDR3 sequences, roughly 35% seen once. What was sequenced was CD4+ T cells from blood, cultured in vitro. The source of these receptors is a human donor in good health.

This chain uses TRBV20-1 with TRBJ2-7; D gene uncertain. Trimming took off 3 bases at V and 1 base at J, with 7 bases between the two ends. Germline V gene lookup returns CDR1 DFQATT and CDR2 SNEGSKA (reference sequence). The CDR3 length is 12 residues. In DNA, the CDR3 is TGCAGTGCTAGTAGGCAGTCCTACGAGCAGTACTTC. Translation: CSASRQSYEQYF.

This clonotype counts as medium-sized. The rearrangement links TRBV15 to TRBJ1-5; 8 nucleotides agree with TRBD1. Germline assignment: CDR1 LNHNV and CDR2 YYDKDF (reference sequence). With 3 bases clipped from V and 7 bases from J, the junction kept 5 bases outside the gene matches. There are 14 residues in the CDR3. The CDR3 bases are TGTGCCACCAGCAGCGACAGGGGACGCCAGCCCCAGCATTTT. Translating gives CATSSDRGRQPQHF.

The gene calls are TRBV5-1 and TRBJ1-2, with D perhaps TRBD1 (5 bases). This CDR3 contains 13 residues. Germline loops: CDR1 SGHRS, CDR2 YFSETQ. The V and J ends lost 4 bases and 7 bases respectively, with 14 bases between them. CDR3 protein: CASSRDTQGGYTF. Written as DNA, the CDR3 is TGCGCCAGCAGCCGAGACACCCAGGGTGGCTACACCTTC.

Concerning this clonotype itself: A single base separates this from a much larger clone, so it may be a read error. The V and J genes are TRBV7-2 and TRBJ1-2; 9 nucleotides agree with TRBD1. This CDR3 spans 12 amino acids. Germline lookup yields CDR1 SGHTA and CDR2 FQGNSA. V was pared by 3 bases and J by 12 bases, with 5 bases of the junction left unmatched. CDR3 loop: CASSFTGGGHTF. CDR3 nucleotides: TGTGCCAGCAGCTTCACAGGGGGCGGCCACACCTTC. The whole variable domain, remainder taken from reference TRBV7-2 and TRBJ1-2, is GAGVSQSPSNKVTEKGKDVELRCDPISGHTALYWYRQSLGQGLEFLIYFQGNSAPDKSGLPSDRFSAERTGGSVSTLTIQRTQQEDSAVYLCASSFTGGGHTFGSGTRLTVV.

This clonotype was counted only a few times. The rearrangement links TRBV27 to TRBJ1-2, with 9 bases matching TRBD1. Trimming removed 6 bases from V and 7 bases from J; junction bases left unmatched: 6. CDR1 is MNHEY and CDR2 is SMNVEV in the germline V gene (reference sequence). The CDR3 loop spans 13 amino acids. The CDR3 coding sequence is TGTGCCAGCAGACCGGGACAGGGACGTGGCTACACCTTC. Its translation is CASRPGQGRGYTF.

The chain carries TRBV11-2 and TRBJ1-1; D not certain. Trimming removed 0 bases from V and 11 bases from J, with 13 bases in between. CDR3 length equals 13 residues. Germline-derived CDR1 and CDR2 are SGHAT and FQNNGV. CDR3 sequence: CASSLDSGGRAFF. CDR3 sequence (DNA): TGTGCCAGCAGCTTAGATTCCGGCGGTCGGGCTTTCTTT. The full variable domain, its missing parts supplied by reference TRBV11-2 and TRBJ1-1, is EAGVAQSPRYKIIEKRQSVAFWCNPISGHATLYWYQQILGQGPKLLIQFQNNGVVDDSQLPKDRFSAERLKGVDSTLKIQPAKLEDSAVYLCASSLDSGGRAFFGQGTRLTVV.

This clonotype was found a few times. V gene TRBV19 combines with J gene TRBJ1-2; D gene unclear. The ends were cut back, 4 bases at V and 0 bases at J, with 12 bases in the middle. Germline CDR1 is LNHDA and CDR2 is SQIVND (reference sequence). The CDR3 is 15 residues long. CDR3 loop: CASSRTHSTNYGYTF. The CDR3 DNA reads as TGTGCCAGTAGTAGAACCCATTCGACTAACTATGGCTACACCTTC.

This clonotype was found a few times. The chain combines TRBV12-3 or TRBV12-4 with TRBJ1-2; D is ambiguous. V gave up 5 bases and J gave up 0 bases, with 10 bases separating them. This CDR3 has 14 residues. CDR3 residues: CASSQGVSNYGYTF. In DNA form, the CDR3 reads TGTGCCAGCAGTCAAGGAGTGTCTAACTATGGCTACACCTTC.

The V gene is TRBV30, the J gene TRBJ1-1; D unclear. The CDR3 consists of 13 residues. Germline loops: CDR1 GTSNPN, CDR2 SVGIG (reference sequence). V was clipped by 3 bases and J by 10 bases, with 18 bases between them. This chain's CDR3 is CAWRDGSMVLAFF. As DNA, the CDR3 is TGTGCCTGGAGGGACGGATCGATGGTTTTAGCTTTCTTT.

This clonotype was seen a few times. The chain uses TRBV20-1 and TRBJ1-5; weak D call: TRBD1 (6 bases). V lost 5 bases, J lost 7 bases, and 18 bases lay in between. Germline CDR1 reads DFQATT; CDR2 reads SNEGSKA (reference sequence). The CDR3 consists of 14 residues. In nucleotides, the CDR3 is TGCAGTGCTCGGAGGGGCACAGGGTCGCAGCCCCAGCATTTT. Translated, it gives CSARRGTGSQPQHF.

The chain links TRBV20-1 to TRBJ2-1, with 11 bases aligning to TRBD2. V gave up 0 bases and J gave up 7 bases; unmatched junction bases: 8. Germline CDR1 DFQATT, CDR2 SNEGSKA (reference sequence). The CDR3 covers 16 residues. CDR3 in DNA: TGCAGTGCTAGAGACGAGGGGCTAGCGGGGGGAAATGAGCAGTTCTTC. This translates into CSARDEGLAGGNEQFF.

The chain has TRBV20-1 and TRBJ1-1; the D gene is possibly TRBD1 (6 bases). CDR3 length equals 14 residues. V was clipped by 2 bases and J by 1 base, with 11 bases between them. Germline CDR1 DFQATT, CDR2 SNEGSKA (reference sequence). The CDR3 reads CSARIQGKNTEAFF. CDR3 DNA sequence: TGCAGTGCTAGAATCCAGGGGAAGAACACTGAAGCTTTCTTT.

The gene calls are TRBV7-9 and TRBJ1-6; TRBD1 is a possible D gene (5 bases). With 1 base removed from V and 7 bases from J, the gap between germline ends came to 11 bases. This CDR3 has 15 amino acids. Germline loops: CDR1 SEHNR, CDR2 FQNEAQ (reference sequence). The CDR3 region is CASSLGGSGNSPLHF. CDR3 coding DNA: TGTGCCAGCAGCTTAGGGGGGAGCGGGAATTCACCCCTCCACTTT.

The chain recombines TRBV11-3 with TRBJ2-1; 7 positions agree with TRBD1. The V segment lost 5 bases and the J segment 12 bases; nucleotides outside the gene matches: 10. The germline V gene encodes CDR1 SGHNT and CDR2 YENEEA. The CDR3 spans 13 residues. In DNA form, the CDR3 reads TGTGCCAGCAGCCCTCCCGACAGGGATTCGCAGTTCTTC. This sequence encodes CASSPPDRDSQFF.

V usage is TRBV24-1 and J usage is TRBJ2-7, with TRBD1 identical over 7 bases. The CDR3 length is 14 residues. Germline V gene data show CDR1 as KGHDR and CDR2 as SFDVKD. V was clipped by 3 bases and J by 6 bases; unmatched bases: 7. The CDR3 coding sequence is TGTGCCACCAGTGATCCCGACAGGGAGTGCGAGCAGTACTTC. Amino acids: CATSDPDRECEQYF.

In this sample, this clonotype turned up once. This chain links TRBV9 with TRBJ1-1; 9 positions match TRBD1. The CDR3 consists of 14 residues. CDR1 SGDLS and CDR2 YYNGEE come from the germline V gene. V shed 4 bases and J 3 bases; nucleotides not matched to a gene: 4. The CDR3 coding sequence is TGTGCCAGCAGCTTACAGGGGGCGGACACTGAAGCTTTCTTT. This encodes CASSLQGADTEAFF.

This clonotype was detected a few times. This sequence joins TRBV7-3 and TRBJ1-1, with 7 nucleotides matching TRBD1. V shed 0 bases and J 10 bases; nucleotides not matched to a gene: 8. Germline lookup yields CDR1 SGHTA and CDR2 FQGTGA. There are 14 residues in the CDR3. CDR3 nucleotide sequence: TGTGCCAGCAGCTTAACCGCCGGACAGGTTCGAGCTTTCTTT. Translating it yields CASSLTAGQVRAFF.

V is TRBV9 and J is TRBJ1-5, with no clear D. The CDR3 covers 13 residues. V lost 1 base to trimming and J lost 4 bases, with 6 bases between them. Per germline, CDR1 SGDLS and CDR2 YYNGEE. The CDR3 sequence: CASSVTPNQPQHF. The DNA for the CDR3 is TGTGCCAGCAGCGTAACACCTAATCAGCCCCAGCATTTT.

The chain uses TRBV7-9 and TRBJ2-7; 7 bases align to TRBD1. CDR1 is SEHNR, CDR2 FQNEAQ, per germline (reference sequence). The CDR3 is 19 amino acids. The V gene end was trimmed by 5 bases and the J gene end by 2 bases; junction bases not matched to a gene: 21. The CDR3 bases are TGTGCCAGCAGCCCTAGAGTAGGGTTGGGTACAGGGGCCACCTACGAGCAGTACTTC. Residues: CASSPRVGLGTGATYEQYF.

This clonotype was seen a few times. The chain uses TRBV2 and TRBJ2-5; 9 bases agree with TRBD1. CDR1 is SNHLY and CDR2 is FYNNEI in the germline V gene. After removal of 5 bases from V and 3 bases from J, the junction contained 7 bases not matched to a gene. The CDR3 has 15 residues. This CDR3 is CASSPTGGWKETQYF. The CDR3 nucleotides read TGTGCCAGCAGTCCGACAGGGGGGTGGAAAGAGACCCAGTACTTC.

This clonotype was observed a few times. J is TRBJ1-1 and V is TRBV18; no clear D. V lost 5 bases and J lost 0, with 16 bases in between. The CDR3 length is 16 residues. Germline assignment: CDR1 KGHSH and CDR2 LQKENI. The CDR3 DNA reads as TGTGCCAGCTCATGGCCAGGAGGATTAATGAACACTGAAGCTTTCTTT. Translation gives CASSWPGGLMNTEAFF.

The V gene is TRBV27, the J gene TRBJ2-1; D might be TRBD1 or TRBD2, each matching 5 bases. The CDR3 runs to 15 residues. Between the trimmed V and J ends, which lost 7 bases and 2 bases, there was a span of 15 bases. Germline CDR1 and CDR2: MNHEY and SMNVEV (reference sequence). The CDR3 sequence is CASTVGDPTYNEQFF. In DNA form, the CDR3 reads TGTGCCAGCACGGTAGGGGACCCGACCTACAATGAGCAGTTCTTC.

This clonotype was detected only once. The chain carries TRBV2 and TRBJ1-1; D might be TRBD1 (5 bases). The CDR3 runs 13 residues. The ends were cut back, 2 bases at V and 5 bases at J, with 9 bases in the middle. The V gene's germline CDR1 is SNHLY and CDR2 FYNNEI. CDR3 sequence (DNA): TGTGCCAGCAGTGAACTATGGGGGACTGAAGCTTTCTTT. Translated: CASSELWGTEAFF.

This clonotype was seen a few times. The chain uses TRBV5-1 and TRBJ1-1; D ambiguous. The CDR3 runs to 14 residues. Germline CDR1 reads SGHRS; CDR2 reads YFSETQ. Trimming stripped 2 bases from V and 5 bases from J, with 13 bases between. The DNA for the CDR3 is TGCGCCAGCAGCTTTCTCCGTGGTATGACTGAAGCTTTCTTT. Translated: CASSFLRGMTEAFF.

The V call is TRBV7-3, the J call TRBJ2-1, with 11 bases matching TRBD1. The CDR3 spans 15 residues. Germline V gives CDR1 SGHTA, CDR2 FQGTGA. V lost 6 bases and J lost 6; bases outside the gene matches: 7. The CDR3 sequence is CASSLGTGGPNEQFF. The CDR3 DNA sequence: TGTGCCAGCAGTTTAGGGACAGGGGGACCCAATGAGCAGTTCTTC.

This sequence joins TRBV7-2 and TRBJ1-2, with TRBD1 matching 9 bases. Germline V gene lookup returns CDR1 SGHTA and CDR2 FQGNSA. Trimming took 5 bases from V and 4 from J; bases not matched to a gene: 8. The CDR3 sequence is 15 residues long. The DNA for the CDR3 is TGTGCCAGCAGCCCGGGGACAGGGTATGGCTATGGCTACACCTTC. Its protein product is CASSPGTGYGYGYTF.

This rearrangement joins TRBV5-8 to TRBJ2-5, with 7 bases fitting TRBD1. CDR1 SGHTS and CDR2 YDEGEE come from the germline V gene. The V gene end was trimmed by 4 bases and the J gene end by 5 bases; junction bases not matched to a gene: 2. There are 12 residues in the CDR3. The CDR3 nucleotides read TGTGCCAGCAGCCCACAGGGGGAGACCCAGTACTTC. Its protein is CASSPQGETQYF. Combining the CDR3 with reference TRBV5-8 and TRBJ2-5 gives the whole variable domain EAGVTQSPTHLIKTRGQQATLRCSPISGHTSVYWYQQALGLGLQFLLWYDEGEERNRGNFPPRFSGRQFPNYSSELNVNALELEDSALYLCASSPQGETQYFGPGTRLLVL.

The chain couples TRBV5-1 to TRBJ2-2, with no clear D. Between the trimmed V and J ends, which lost 4 bases and 7 bases, there was a span of 14 bases. The CDR3 spans 14 residues. The germline gives CDR1 SGHRS, CDR2 YFSETQ. CDR3 DNA sequence: TGCGCCAGCAGCCCCTCAATGTCAGGCGGGGAGCTGTTTTTT. It translates to CASSPSMSGGELFF. The whole variable domain, filled in from reference TRBV5-1 and TRBJ2-2, reads KAGVTQTPRYLIKTRGQQVTLSCSPISGHRSVSWYQQTPGQGLQFLFEYFSETQRNKGNFPGRFSGRQFSNSRSEMNVSTLELGDSALYLCASSPSMSGGELFFGEGSRLTVL.